This entry lists 8 T cell receptor beta chains sequenced from one sample in a study of blood T cells in healthy people across ages. Using a J-beta primer mix together with a sample-barcoded 5' primer, a second PCR was run for 7 to 11 cycles. TCRdb ran MiXCR on the 5' RACE reads and lists one entry per CDR3 protein. The sample gives roughly 1.4 million distinct CDR3 sequences, 59% of which show up once; roughly 6.3% is in the top ten. Sequenced: blood. Receptor source: a man younger than 30 in good health.

V usage is TRBV28 and J usage is TRBJ2-5, with 11 nucleotides matching TRBD1. The closer fit of TRBJ2-7 to the DNA end suggests the J call may be wrong. This CDR3 has 14 amino acids. Germline assignment: CDR1 MDHEN and CDR2 SYDVKM. CDR3 protein: CASIAGQGVYEQYF. The DNA of the CDR3 is TGTGCCAGCATCGCGGGACAGGGGGTGTACGAGCAGTACTTC.

This sequence joins TRBV28 and TRBJ2-3; D not resolved. Germline V gives CDR1 MDHEN, CDR2 SYDVKM. Between the trimmed V and J ends, which lost 2 bases and 3 bases, there was a span of 12 bases. CDR3 size: 15 residues. The CDR3 here is CASSLAPSRTDTQYF. The DNA for the CDR3 is TGTGCCAGCAGTTTAGCGCCATCGAGGACAGATACGCAGTATTTT.

The DNA for the CDR3 is TGTGCCAGCAGCCATAGCTTCAACTATGGCTACACCTTC. Translation: CASSHSFNYGYTF. The rearrangement links TRBV14 to TRBJ1-2; D is undetermined. Per germline, CDR1 SGHDN and CDR2 FVKESK. The CDR3 covers 13 residues. V gave up 3 bases and J gave up 2 bases, with 7 bases separating them. Based on the CDR3 plus reference TRBV14 and TRBJ1-2, the full variable domain is EAGVTQFPSHSVIEKGQTVTLRCDPISGHDNLYWYRRVMGKEIKFLLHFVKESKQDESGMPNNRFLAERTGGTYSTLKVQPAELEDSGVYFCASSHSFNYGYTFGSGTRLTVV.

There are a few counts of this clonotype. This chain connects TRBV4-3 to TRBJ1-5; TRBD1 is a possible D gene (5 bases). Trimming took 1 base from V and 1 from J, leaving 14 bases between them. CDR1 is LGHNA, CDR2 YSLEER, per germline. The CDR3 has 17 residues. The CDR3 DNA reads TGCGCCAGCAGCCAAGCGGTTGGGGGATTAAGCAATCAGCCCCAGCATTTT. Protein: CASSQAVGGLSNQPQHF.

Notes on this clonotype: A junction boundary mismatches the germline segment, possibly from a read error. This rearrangement joins TRBV29-1 to TRBJ1-2; no clear D. Per germline, CDR1 SQVTM and CDR2 ANQGSEA. The CDR3 is 13 residues long. CDR3 DNA sequence: TGCGGCGTTGAAGGTCGCACCCTCTATGGCTACACCTTC. This encodes CGVEGRTLYGYTF.

In DNA, the CDR3 is TGTGCCAGCAGCTCCGCTGGCGACTCTTACAATGAGCAGTACTTC. As protein: CASSSAGDSYNEQYF. This sequence joins TRBV7-9 and TRBJ2-1; no firm D call. The DNA end is more similar to TRBJ2-7, so the J call may be wrong. The length of the CDR3 is 15 residues. Germline CDR1 SEHNR, CDR2 FQNEAQ (reference sequence).

The sample holds a few counts of this clonotype. The chain joins TRBV25-1 to TRBJ2-1; TRBD2 matches at 7 bases. There are 16 residues in the CDR3. J lost 6 bases, V lost 2 bases, and 10 bases had no gene match. Per germline, CDR1 MGHDK and CDR2 SYGVNS. The CDR3 DNA follows: TGTGCCAGCAGTGAAGCGGGAGATCCCTCGAGCAATGAGCAGTTCTTC. This gives the protein CASSEAGDPSSNEQFF.

The genes are TRBV28 and TRBJ2-1; unclear D gene. This CDR3 spans 12 amino acids. In germline, CDR1 is MDHEN, CDR2 SYDVKM. V was trimmed by 3 bases and J by 8 bases, leaving 8 bases between them. The CDR3 loop reads CASSFNWDEQFF. The CDR3 DNA sequence: TGTGCCAGCAGTTTTAATTGGGATGAGCAGTTCTTC.